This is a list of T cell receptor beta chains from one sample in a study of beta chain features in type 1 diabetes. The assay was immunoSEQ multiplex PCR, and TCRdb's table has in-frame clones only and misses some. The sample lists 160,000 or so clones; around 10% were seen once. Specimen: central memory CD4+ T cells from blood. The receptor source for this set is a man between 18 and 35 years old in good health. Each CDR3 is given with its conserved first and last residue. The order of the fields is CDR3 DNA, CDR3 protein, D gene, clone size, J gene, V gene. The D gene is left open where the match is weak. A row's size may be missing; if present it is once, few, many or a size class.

TGCGCCAGCAGCGTGGGACAGGATAATGAAAAACTGTTTTTT,CASSVGQDNEKLFF,TRBD1,-,TRBJ1-4,TRBV5-1
TGTGCCAGCAGCTCACGACAGGGGGTCACCTACGAGCAGTACTTC,CASSSRQGVTYEQYF,TRBD1,few,TRBJ2-7,TRBV7-2
TGTGCCAGCACAGGGTGGAGCACCTACGAGCAGTACTTC,CASTGWSTYEQYF,-,-,TRBJ2-7,TRBV2
TGTGCCAGCAGACGTTTAGACAGGGCGCAGAATGAGCAGTTCTTC,CASRRLDRAQNEQFF,TRBD1,-,TRBJ2-1,TRBV5-6
TGTGCCAGCAGCTTGGGACAGACAACTAATGAAAAACTGTTTTTT,CASSLGQTTNEKLFF,-,many,TRBJ1-4,TRBV5-4
TGTGCCAGCAGTGCTGCTGTTTCCCCCTACGAGCAGTACTTC,CASSAAVSPYEQYF,-,few,TRBJ2-7,TRBV9
TGCGCCAGCAGCCCCCGACAGGGGAACTACGAGCAGTACTTC,CASSPRQGNYEQYF,TRBD1,few,TRBJ2-7,TRBV5-1
TGCGCCAGCAGGATCACAGGGAGGAGCACAGATACGCAGTATTTT,CASRITGRSTDTQYF,-,few,TRBJ2-3,TRBV5-1
TGTGCCAGCAGCCGCGCGGCGGGTACTGAAGCTTTCTTT,CASSRAAGTEAFF,-,few,TRBJ1-1,TRBV7-2
TGCGCCAGCAGTCAATGCAGGGGACCGACAGATACGCAGTATTTT,CASSQCRGPTDTQYF,-,many,TRBJ2-3,TRBV23-1
TGTGCCAGCAGCGTGGGTGGGCCGATGGAAAAAGAGACCCAGTACTTC,CASSVGGPMEKETQYF,-,-,TRBJ2-5,TRBV9
TGCAGCGTTGAGTTCGACAGGGGGAGTGGGCCCCAGCATTTT,CSVEFDRGSGPQHF,TRBD1,-,TRBJ1-5,TRBV29-1
TGTGCCAGCTTCGCAGGGGGCAGGGATGAGCAGTTCTTC,CASFAGGRDEQFF,TRBD1,many,TRBJ2-1,TRBV28
TGTGCCAGCTCACCGACGCAGGGGGCTGCAGATACGCAGTATTTT,CASSPTQGAADTQYF,TRBD1,few,TRBJ2-3,TRBV18
TGTGCCAGCAGCTTAGGGACCTTGAACACTGAAGCTTTCTTT,CASSLGTLNTEAFF,-,-,TRBJ1-1,TRBV5-6
TGTGCCAGCAGTGAACGGCGGGCCGACGGCTACACCTTC,CASSERRADGYTF,-,-,TRBJ1-2,TRBV6-1
TGTGCCAGCAGCTTGGACAGGGATAATTCACCCCTCCACTTT,CASSLDRDNSPLHF,-,-,TRBJ1-6,TRBV5-4
TGTGCCAGCAGCCCGGGACAGGGGGCTTTAGAGACCCAGTACTTC,CASSPGQGALETQYF,TRBD1,-,TRBJ2-5,TRBV5-4
TGCAGCGTTAGGACAGGGGGAGGGTACGAGCAGTACTTC,CSVRTGGGYEQYF,TRBD1,-,TRBJ2-7,TRBV29-1
TGTGCCAGCAGCGTAGACGGCGGGAGCAAGACCCAGTACTTC,CASSVDGGSKTQYF,TRBD2,once,TRBJ2-5,TRBV9
TGTGCCAGCAGCTTAGGTGGGAATAATGCCTACAATGAGCAGTTCTTC,CASSLGGNNAYNEQFF,-,-,TRBJ2-1,TRBV7-3
TGCGCCAGCAGCTTGGGACAGAATGAAAAACTGTTTTTT,CASSLGQNEKLFF,-,few,TRBJ1-4,TRBV5-1
TGTGCCAGCAGTGATCGGACGGACCTAGCGATCAGGTATACGCAGTATTTT,CASSDRTDLAIRYTQYF,-,-,TRBJ2-3,TRBV25-1
TGTGCCATCAGTCCTCGACAGGGGGCAGGGGAGCAGTACTTC,CAISPRQGAGEQYF,TRBD1,-,TRBJ2-7,TRBV10-3
TGCGCCAGCAGTCGAGACACCAGCAGGGGTAATGAGCAGTTCTTC,CASSRDTSRGNEQFF,-,few,TRBJ2-1,TRBV4-3
TGCGCCAGCAGCCAAGTGGTACAGGGCGGCAAAAACATTCAGTACTTC,CASSQVVQGGKNIQYF,-,-,TRBJ2-4,TRBV4-3
TGTGCCATCAGTCGGACAGACGGAGGAGATACGCAGTATTTT,CAISRTDGGDTQYF,-,few,TRBJ2-3,TRBV10-3
TGTGCCAGCAGCCCCGGGACAGGAGGCTATGGCTACACCTTC,CASSPGTGGYGYTF,TRBD1,-,TRBJ1-2,TRBV5-4
TGTGCCAGCAGCTTCTCAGGGGCAGGGGAGACCCAGTACTTC,CASSFSGAGETQYF,-,few,TRBJ2-5,TRBV7-9
TGTGCCTGGAGTGTACAGGGGGACAGGCGTAGATTC,CAWSVQGDRRRF,TRBD1,few,TRBJ2-7,TRBV30
TGCAGCGTTGAAGTTACTAGGGTGTCCGAGCAGTACTTC,CSVEVTRVSEQYF,-,few,TRBJ2-7,TRBV29-1
TGCGCCAGCCACCTACAGGAAATGAACACTGAAGCTTTCTTT,CASHLQEMNTEAFF,-,-,TRBJ1-1,TRBV5-1
TGCACCAGCAGCCAAGATGAAACAGGCGCCTATGGCTACACCTTC,CTSSQDETGAYGYTF,-,few,TRBJ1-2,TRBV1
TGCGCCAGCAGCCAAGGACTAGCTCTCTCCGGGGAGCTGTTTTTT,CASSQGLALSGELFF,TRBD2,few,TRBJ2-2,TRBV4-1
TGTGCCAGCAGCTCTGGGACAGGGGGTTGGAATGAGCAGTTCTTC,CASSSGTGGWNEQFF,TRBD1,-,TRBJ2-1,TRBV5-4
TGCGCCAGCGCAAGTTTTAAGGGTCTTCTAGCCAAAAACATTCAGTACTTC,CASASFKGLLAKNIQYF,-,many,TRBJ2-4,TRBV23-1
TGCAGCGTAAACACCGGGACAGGGTGGACAGATACGCAGTATTTT,CSVNTGTGWTDTQYF,TRBD1,few,TRBJ2-3,TRBV29-1
TGTGCCAGCAAACCAAGGGGGTTGGGAGAAAAACTGTTTTTT,CASKPRGLGEKLFF,-,few,TRBJ1-4,TRBV6-5
TGTGCCAGCAGCCTCACTAGCTCCTCGGGGCACAATGAGCAGTTCTTC,CASSLTSSSGHNEQFF,-,-,TRBJ2-1,TRBV4-2
TGTGCCAGCGGGACAGATACGCAGTATTTT,CASGTDTQYF,-,few,TRBJ2-3,TRBV28
TGTGCTAGCAGCCAGGGACTGTTCAATGAGCAGTTCTTC,CASSQGLFNEQFF,-,few,TRBJ2-1,TRBV7-7
TGCGCCAGCAGCTTGGGACAGGCCAGAAATCAGCCCCAGCATTTT,CASSLGQARNQPQHF,-,few,TRBJ1-5,TRBV5-1
TGTGCCAGCAGCTTAGCTCCCGGACGGGATCAAGAGACCCAGTACTTC,CASSLAPGRDQETQYF,-,-,TRBJ2-5,TRBV11-2
TGTGCCAGCAGCCCCTGGACAGGGGGTAATGAAAAACTGTTTTTT,CASSPWTGGNEKLFF,TRBD1,few,TRBJ1-4,TRBV9
TGTGCCAGCAGCTTGGGAGGGGAGAGGACCCAGTACTTC,CASSLGGERTQYF,TRBD2,-,TRBJ2-5,TRBV7-9
TGTGCCAGCTCTGGAGGGTTCCACGAGCAGTACTTC,CASSGGFHEQYF,-,few,TRBJ2-7,TRBV9
TGTGCCAGCAGCTTAGCCGGGGGGACAGCGTCGCAAGAGACCCAGTACTTC,CASSLAGGTASQETQYF,-,few,TRBJ2-5,TRBV7-9
TGTGCCTGGAGTGTAGGACAGGGAGAGACCCAGTACTTC,CAWSVGQGETQYF,TRBD1,few,TRBJ2-5,TRBV30
TGTGCCATCAGCACGACAGGAGCAGGGAATGAGCAGTTCTTC,CAISTTGAGNEQFF,-,few,TRBJ2-1,TRBV10-3
TGTGCCTGGAGTGGAGGAAACTATGGCTACACCTTC,CAWSGGNYGYTF,-,few,TRBJ1-2,TRBV30
TGTGCCAGCAGCTCCGGGACTAGCCGGTACGAGCAGTACTTC,CASSSGTSRYEQYF,TRBD2,few,TRBJ2-7,TRBV28
TGCAGTGCCGGGGTTGAGCAGTTCTTC,CSAGVEQFF,-,many,TRBJ2-1,TRBV20-1
TGTGCCAGCAGTAAAGCGGGAAAGGGCGAGCAGTACTTC,CASSKAGKGEQYF,TRBD2,-,TRBJ2-7,TRBV28
TGCAGCGTTGCCGACGGCAACAATCAGCCCCAGCATTTT,CSVADGNNQPQHF,-,-,TRBJ1-5,TRBV29-1
TGTGCCACGACGGCTGGAGCTAGCGACACAGATACGCAGTATTTT,CATTAGASDTDTQYF,-,-,TRBJ2-3,TRBV9
TGCAGCGTTGCAAATATTCGGAGCACTGAAGCTTTCTTT,CSVANIRSTEAFF,-,few,TRBJ1-1,TRBV29-1
TGTGCCTGGGCGTTCCAGGGTAATCAGCCCCAGCATTTT,CAWAFQGNQPQHF,-,few,TRBJ1-5,TRBV30